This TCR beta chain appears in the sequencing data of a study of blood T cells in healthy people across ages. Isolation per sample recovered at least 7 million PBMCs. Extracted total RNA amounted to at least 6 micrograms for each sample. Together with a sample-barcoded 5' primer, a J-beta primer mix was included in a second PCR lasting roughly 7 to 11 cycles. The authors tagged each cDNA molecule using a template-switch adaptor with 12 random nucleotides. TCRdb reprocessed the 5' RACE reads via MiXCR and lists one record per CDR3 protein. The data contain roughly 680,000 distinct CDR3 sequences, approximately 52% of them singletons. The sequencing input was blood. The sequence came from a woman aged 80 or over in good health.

As DNA, the CDR3 is TGCGCCAGCACAGGCGGCGCTTACAATGAGCAGTTCTTC. It yields the protein CASTGGAYNEQFF. The chain combines TRBV10-2 with TRBJ2-1; D is unclear. The germline gives CDR1 WSHSY, CDR2 SAAADI. This CDR3 is 13 amino acids long. The V end lost 7 bases, the J end lost 4 bases, and 11 bases lay between the germline ends.